One and the same sample provided the 6 T cell receptor beta chains below, sequenced in a study of T cell responses to AZD1222 COVID-19 vaccine. Produced via immunoSEQ multiplex PCR; TCRdb's table is partial and in-frame only. Of 150,000 to 180,000 clones detected, about nine tenths appear once; the ten largest clones hold approximately 19%. This specimen consisted of peripheral blood, obtained on day 0 of AZD1222 vaccination. These receptors came from an adult in good health.

The chain links TRBV2 to TRBJ1-4, with 8 bases that match TRBD1. This CDR3 has 15 amino acids. Trimming cost V 5 bases and J 3 bases; bases outside gene matches: 5. CDR1 is SNHLY and CDR2 is FYNNEI in the germline V gene. CDR3 bases: TGTGCCAGCAGTTCGGGACAGGCCTCTAATGAAAAACTGTTTTTT. Its translation: CASSSGQASNEKLFF.

The chain joins TRBV28 to TRBJ1-5; D perhaps matches TRBD1 (5 bases). The length of the CDR3 is 16 residues. V was cut by 6 bases and J by 2 bases, with 17 bases left in between. Germline CDR1 and CDR2: MDHEN and SYDVKM. The CDR3 reads CASSPIGGVGNQPQHF. CDR3 DNA sequence: TGTGCCAGCAGCCCCATCGGGGGGGTCGGCAATCAGCCCCAGCATTTT.

This rearrangement joins TRBV19 to TRBJ2-7; 14 nucleotides align to TRBD2. The trim removed 4 bases at V and 3 bases at J, leaving 11 bases unmatched. The CDR3 is made up of 18 amino acids. Per the germline V gene, CDR1 is LNHDA and CDR2 is SQIVND (reference sequence). The CDR3 sequence: CASSRDPMGLAGDYEQYF. For the CDR3, the DNA is TGTGCCAGTAGTAGAGACCCTATGGGACTAGCGGGGGACTACGAGCAGTACTTC.

V usage is TRBV5-1 and J usage is TRBJ1-5; D is undetermined. V lost 0 bases, J lost 2 bases, and 3 bases lay in between. There are 13 residues in the CDR3. Germline assignment: CDR1 SGHRS and CDR2 YFSETQ. Here the CDR3 DNA reads TGCGCCAGCAGCTTGGATGGCAATCAGCCCCAGCATTTT. Translation: CASSLDGNQPQHF.

This chain's CDR3 is CASSPGGNQPQHF. The CDR3 region has the DNA TGCGCCAGCAGCCCCGGCGGAAATCAGCCCCAGCATTTT. The chain joins TRBV10-2 to TRBJ1-5; D not certain. Germline V gene lookup returns CDR1 WSHSY and CDR2 SAAADI. The CDR3 is 13 amino acids. V lost 6 bases to trimming and J lost 4 bases, with 10 bases between them.

The V call is TRBV27, the J call TRBJ2-7; D may be TRBD1 (6 bases). The germline V and J ends were trimmed by 0 bases and 6 bases, with 15 bases remaining between them. This CDR3 contains 15 residues. The germline gives CDR1 MNHEY, CDR2 SMNVEV (reference sequence). The CDR3 sequence is CASSLSFRGESEQYF. CDR3 DNA: TGTGCCAGCAGTTTATCATTCAGGGGTGAGTCCGAGCAGTACTTC.